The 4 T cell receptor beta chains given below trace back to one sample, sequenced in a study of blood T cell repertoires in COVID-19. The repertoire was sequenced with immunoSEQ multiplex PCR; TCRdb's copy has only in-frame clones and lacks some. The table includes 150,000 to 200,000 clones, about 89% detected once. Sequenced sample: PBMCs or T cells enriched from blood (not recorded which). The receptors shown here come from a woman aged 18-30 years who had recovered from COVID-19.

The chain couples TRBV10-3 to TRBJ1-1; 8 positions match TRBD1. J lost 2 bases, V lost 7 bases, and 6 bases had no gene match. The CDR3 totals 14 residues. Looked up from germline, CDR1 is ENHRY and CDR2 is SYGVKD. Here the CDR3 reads CAITRTGRNTEAFF. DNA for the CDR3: TGTGCCATCACCCGGACAGGGAGAAACACTGAAGCTTTCTTT.

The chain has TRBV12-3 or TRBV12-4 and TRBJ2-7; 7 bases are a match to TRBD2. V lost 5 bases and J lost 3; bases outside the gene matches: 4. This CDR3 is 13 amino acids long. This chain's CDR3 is CASSRTSNYEQYF. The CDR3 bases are TGTGCCAGCAGTCGGACTAGTAACTACGAGCAGTACTTC.

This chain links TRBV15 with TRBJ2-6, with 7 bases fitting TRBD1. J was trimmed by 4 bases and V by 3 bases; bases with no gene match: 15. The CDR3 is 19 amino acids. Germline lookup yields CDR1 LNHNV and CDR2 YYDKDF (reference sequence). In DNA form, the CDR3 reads TGTGCCACCAGCAGTGAAACAGGGGCTGCTCTGAGGGGGGCCAACGTCCTGACTTTC. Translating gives CATSSETGAALRGANVLTF.

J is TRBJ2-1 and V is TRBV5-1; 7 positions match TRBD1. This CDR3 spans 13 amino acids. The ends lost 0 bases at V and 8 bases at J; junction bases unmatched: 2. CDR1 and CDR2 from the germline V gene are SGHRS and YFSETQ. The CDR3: CASSLEGADEQFF. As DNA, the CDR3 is TGCGCCAGCAGCTTGGAGGGGGCGGATGAGCAGTTCTTC.